Listed below are T cell receptor beta chains from one sample, sequenced in a study of blood T cells in healthy people across ages. TCRdb used MiXCR to reprocess the 5' RACE reads, holding one entry per CDR3 protein. There are about 640,000 distinct CDR3 sequences in the sample; around 54% occur only once, and approximately 40% lies in the top ten. The sequencing input was blood. Receptors originate from a man in his sixties in good health. Both conserved end residues are part of each CDR3. Fields, in order: D gene, clone size, J gene, V gene, CDR3 DNA, CDR3 protein. A D gene is named only where the DNA matches it firmly. Clone sizes are given selectively: once, few, many, or a class where the clone is expanded.

d_call: TRBD1
clone_size: -
j_call: TRBJ2-1
v_call: TRBV29-1
cdr3_nt: TGCAGCGTTGAAGGGACAGGGAGGTCCGAGCAGTTCTTC
cdr3_aa: CSVEGTGRSEQFF

d_call: TRBD2
clone_size: -
j_call: TRBJ2-3
v_call: TRBV29-1
cdr3_nt: TGCAGCGTCGGGGGGCCTAGCGGGGCCCCCACAGATACGCAGTATTTT
cdr3_aa: CSVGGPSGAPTDTQYF

d_call: TRBD1
clone_size: -
j_call: TRBJ2-2
v_call: TRBV15
cdr3_nt: TGTGCCACCAGCTCATACCGGGACAGCACGTCCGGGGAGCTGTTTTTT
cdr3_aa: CATSSYRDSTSGELFF

d_call: TRBD2
clone_size: -
j_call: TRBJ2-7
v_call: TRBV4-1
cdr3_nt: TGCGCCAGCAGTATACAGCCTCGGGGGGACGAGCAGTACTTC
cdr3_aa: CASSIQPRGDEQYF

d_call: -
clone_size: -
j_call: TRBJ2-7
v_call: TRBV6-2/TRBV6-3
cdr3_nt: TGTGCCAGCAGTTTTAGCCTCCGGGACCGAGCCTACGAGCAGTACTTC
cdr3_aa: CASSFSLRDRAYEQYF

d_call: TRBD2
clone_size: once
j_call: TRBJ2-3
v_call: TRBV11-2
cdr3_nt: TGTGCCAGCAGCTCTAGCGGGTATACGCAGTATTTT
cdr3_aa: CASSSSGYTQYF

d_call: TRBD2
clone_size: once
j_call: TRBJ2-5
v_call: TRBV7-2
cdr3_nt: TGTGCCAGCAGCTTACTGACTAGCGGGGCTGGGACCCAGTACTTC
cdr3_aa: CASSLLTSGAGTQYF

d_call: -
clone_size: few
j_call: TRBJ2-3
v_call: TRBV7-2
cdr3_nt: TGTGCCAGCAGCTTAGTTGGGGGCGCAGATACGCAGTATTTT
cdr3_aa: CASSLVGGADTQYF

d_call: -
clone_size: -
j_call: TRBJ1-2
v_call: TRBV6-6
cdr3_nt: TGTGCCAGCAGGACTACAGGCCCGGGGGGCTACACCTTC
cdr3_aa: CASRTTGPGGYTF

d_call: -
clone_size: -
j_call: TRBJ2-3
v_call: TRBV20-1
cdr3_nt: TGCAGTGCTAGAGGCGGGAATACAGATACGCAGTATTTT
cdr3_aa: CSARGGNTDTQYF

d_call: TRBD2
clone_size: -
j_call: TRBJ2-3
v_call: TRBV5-1
cdr3_nt: TGCGCCAGCAGCTTAAGGACTAGCGGGGGAAGCACAGATACGCAGTATTTT
cdr3_aa: CASSLRTSGGSTDTQYF

d_call: -
clone_size: -
j_call: TRBJ2-6
v_call: TRBV24-1
cdr3_nt: TGTGCCACGGGGGACGCTGGGGCCAACGTCCTGACTTTC
cdr3_aa: CATGDAGANVLTF

d_call: TRBD1
clone_size: -
j_call: TRBJ1-1
v_call: TRBV6-6
cdr3_nt: TGTGCCAGCAGCTCACGACAGGGGAGCACTGAAGCTTTCTTT
cdr3_aa: CASSSRQGSTEAFF

d_call: -
clone_size: few
j_call: TRBJ2-6
v_call: TRBV9
cdr3_nt: TGTGCCAGCAGCGTAGTCGGAGATACCCTCCCCTGGGCCAACGTCCTGACTTTC
cdr3_aa: CASSVVGDTLPWANVLTF

d_call: -
clone_size: -
j_call: TRBJ1-1
v_call: TRBV27
cdr3_nt: TGTGCCAGCAGTTTATGGGGCCGCGGTGGGGCTTTCTTT
cdr3_aa: CASSLWGRGGAFF

d_call: -
clone_size: -
j_call: TRBJ2-7
v_call: TRBV4-1
cdr3_nt: TGCGCCAGCAGCCTTGAGCCATTTAACTCCTACGAGCAGTACTTC
cdr3_aa: CASSLEPFNSYEQYF

d_call: -
clone_size: once
j_call: TRBJ2-6
v_call: TRBV5-4
cdr3_nt: TGTGCCAGCAGCTTGGATCAACACTCTGGGGCCAACGTCCTGACTTTC
cdr3_aa: CASSLDQHSGANVLTF

d_call: -
clone_size: -
j_call: TRBJ1-6
v_call: TRBV7-2
cdr3_nt: TGTGCCAGCAGCTTAGGAACAGGGATTGGAAATCCACCCCTCCACTTT
cdr3_aa: CASSLGTGIGNPPLHF

d_call: -
clone_size: -
j_call: TRBJ2-3
v_call: TRBV6-2/TRBV6-3
cdr3_nt: TGTGCCAGCAGGACCGGGACGGTAAATACGCAGTATTTT
cdr3_aa: CASRTGTVNTQYF

d_call: -
clone_size: -
j_call: TRBJ2-3
v_call: TRBV4-1
cdr3_nt: TGCGCCAGCAGCCAAGATGGACTGGCAACAGATACGCAGTATTTT
cdr3_aa: CASSQDGLATDTQYF

d_call: TRBD2
clone_size: -
j_call: TRBJ2-3
v_call: TRBV20-1
cdr3_nt: TGCAGTGCTAGAGATCTGAAACTAGCGGGTACAGATACGCAGTATTTT
cdr3_aa: CSARDLKLAGTDTQYF

d_call: -
clone_size: -
j_call: TRBJ2-5
v_call: TRBV5-6
cdr3_nt: TGTGCCAGCAGCCCACCTACCGTAGGGCCCCAAGAGACCCAGTACTTC
cdr3_aa: CASSPPTVGPQETQYF